The 15 T cell receptor beta chains below come from one sample, sequenced in a study of blood T cell repertoires in COVID-19 (TCRdb year 2020). The library was made by the immunoSEQ multiplex PCR assay. TCRdb provides this immuneACCESS table in a form limited to in-frame rearrangements. Some clones are lacking; in checked studies, under half of them reflect an unresolved V gene, and why the rest are absent is not known. The sample data list around 43,000 clones, and 80% to 90% of these were observed just once. Jointly, the top ten make up approximately 10% of the sample. What was sequenced was peripheral blood. The receptor set was obtained from a woman between 65 and 79 years old with acute or convalescent COVID-19.

The V and J genes are TRBV28 and TRBJ1-4; D is unclear. Germline lookup yields CDR1 MDHEN and CDR2 SYDVKM. CDR3 length: 15 amino acids. The V end lost 3 bases, the J end lost 0 bases, and 8 bases lay between the germline ends. CDR3 coding DNA: TGTGCCAGCAGTTTTCCGTCTGCAACTAATGAAAAACTGTTTTTT. Translated, it gives CASSFPSATNEKLFF.

The V and J genes are TRBV12-3 or TRBV12-4 and TRBJ1-2; D gene ambiguous. The CDR3 totals 13 residues. V lost 5 bases to trimming and J lost 6 bases, with 13 bases between them. This chain's CDR3 is CASSAGLSNGYTF. The CDR3 DNA reads TGTGCCAGCAGTGCCGGGTTAAGCAATGGCTACACCTTC.

The chain joins TRBV7-6 to TRBJ2-7; TRBD1 matches 9 bases. After removal of 3 bases from V and 3 bases from J, the junction contained 15 bases not matched to a gene. There are 18 residues in the CDR3. Germline loops: CDR1 SGHVS, CDR2 FNYEAQ. The CDR3 here is CASSFKYARDRAFYEQYV. CDR3 DNA: TGTGCCAGCAGCTTCAAGTACGCTCGGGACAGGGCCTTCTACGAGCAGTACGTC.

The rearrangement links TRBV7-8 to TRBJ2-7; D perhaps matches TRBD1 (5 bases). The V end lost 4 bases, the J end lost 2 bases, and 18 bases lay between the germline ends. CDR1 is SGHVS, CDR2 FQNEAQ, per germline. There are 16 residues in the CDR3. This chain's CDR3 is CASSSNPPGLTYEQYV. The DNA of the CDR3 is TGTGCCAGCAGCTCAAACCCCCCAGGGTTGACCTACGAGCAGTACGTC.

V and J are TRBV14 and TRBJ2-5; no clear D gene. The CDR3 spans 11 residues. CDR1 SGHDN and CDR2 FVKESK come from the germline V gene. Deletions cut 2 bases from V and 4 bases from J, with 2 bases between. CDR3 sequence: CASSQRETQYF. CDR3 DNA sequence: TGTGCCAGCAGCCAACGAGAGACCCAGTACTTC.

The rearrangement joins TRBV4-2 to TRBJ1-5; no clear D. The CDR3 loop spans 17 amino acids. V lost 0 bases, J lost 2 bases, and 14 bases lay in between. Germline V gene sequence: CDR1 LGHNA, CDR2 YNFKEQ. CDR3 protein: CASSQEVDGLRNQPQHF. CDR3 nucleotides: TGTGCCAGCAGCCAAGAAGTGGACGGACTACGCAATCAGCCCCAGCATTTT.

A few counts support this clone. At the DNA level, this CDR3 is encoded by other sequences in the same sample as well. The chain links TRBV15 to TRBJ2-7; no definite D call. Germline CDR1 reads LNHNV; CDR2 reads YYDKDF (reference sequence). The CDR3 spans 13 residues. Trimming removed 0 bases at V and 6 bases at J, with 9 bases between. The CDR3 protein is CATSRDRGREQYV. CDR3 DNA sequence: TGTGCCACCAGCAGAGATCGCGGTCGCGAGCAGTACGTC.

The rearrangement uses TRBV11-3 and TRBJ2-2, with 10 bases that match TRBD1. V lost 5 bases and J lost 4; bases outside the gene matches: 10. The CDR3 runs 17 residues. CDR1 and CDR2 from the germline V gene are SGHNT and YENEEA. The CDR3 DNA follows: TGTGCCAGCAGCGGAGCAAGGGACAGGGGTGTCACCGGGGAGCTGTTTTTT. Translation gives CASSGARDRGVTGELFF.

The CDR3 sequence: CASSPSSLSYNEQFF. CDR3 bases: TGTGCCAGCTCACCTTCTAGCCTTTCCTACAATGAGCAGTTCTTC. This chain connects TRBV18 to TRBJ2-1; maybe TRBD2 (5 bases). V was shortened by 3 bases and J by 1 base, with 10 bases between the two germline ends. Germline V gene sequence: CDR1 KGHSH, CDR2 LQKENI. The CDR3 runs 15 residues.

This sequence joins TRBV7-9 and TRBJ1-5, with D possibly being TRBD1 (5 bases). The V gene lost 5 bases and the J gene lost 5 bases, with 7 bases spanning the gap. The CDR3 covers 12 residues. Germline V gene lookup returns CDR1 SEHNR and CDR2 FQNEAQ (reference sequence). The DNA of the CDR3 is TGTGCCAGCAGCGAACAGGATCAGCCCCAGCATTTT. Its protein is CASSEQDQPQHF. The full variable domain, rest sourced from reference TRBV7-9 and TRBJ1-5, is DTGVSQNPRHKITKRGQNVTFRCDPISEHNRLYWYRQTLGQGPEFLTYFQNEAQLEKSRLLSDRFSAERPKGSFSTLEIQRTEQGDSAMYLCASSEQDQPQHFGDGTRLSIL.

J is TRBJ1-6 and V is TRBV19; tentative D call: TRBD1 (5 bases). The CDR3 is made up of 14 amino acids. The V gene lost 6 bases and the J gene lost 9 bases, with 15 bases spanning the gap. Germline CDR1 and CDR2: LNHDA and SQIVND (reference sequence). The CDR3 region is CASRTGRVTSPLHF. CDR3 in DNA: TGTGCCAGTAGAACGGGCAGGGTTACTTCACCCCTCCACTTT.

The chain's CDR3 is CASSGGRAGELFF. CDR3 nucleotides: TGTGCCAGCAGCGGGGGAAGGGCCGGGGAGCTGTTTTTT. The J gene is TRBJ2-2, the V gene TRBV6-5, with D perhaps TRBD2 (6 bases). Germline lookup yields CDR1 MNHEY and CDR2 SVGAGI. Trimming pared 6 bases from V and 6 bases from J, leaving 11 bases between. The CDR3 sequence is 13 residues long.

The chain has TRBV2 and TRBJ2-1, with D possibly matching TRBD2 (5 bases). Germline V gene data show CDR1 as SNHLY and CDR2 as FYNNEI. Trimming pared 3 bases from V and 0 bases from J, leaving 9 bases between. The CDR3 contains 15 residues. CDR3 residues: CASSDGEGSYNEQFF. The CDR3 region has the DNA TGTGCCAGCAGTGATGGTGAGGGCTCCTACAATGAGCAGTTCTTC. Together with reference TRBV2 and TRBJ2-1, the CDR3 gives the full variable domain: EPEVTQTPSHQVTQMGQEVILRCVPISNHLYFYWYRQILGQKVEFLVSFYNNEISEKSEIFDDQFSVERPDGSNFTLKIRSTKLEDSAMYFCASSDGEGSYNEQFFGPGTRLTVL.

J is TRBJ2-1 and V is TRBV6-4; TRBD1 aligns across 10 bases. Trimming cost V 5 bases and J 8 bases; bases outside gene matches: 9. There are 15 residues in the CDR3. In germline, CDR1 is MRHNA, CDR2 SNTAGT. The CDR3 loop is CASSPDRGRMYEQFF. CDR3 nucleotide sequence: TGTGCCAGCAGTCCCGACAGGGGGCGGATGTATGAGCAGTTCTTC.

This chain uses TRBV27 with TRBJ2-1, with 8 bases lining up with TRBD2. V lost 10 bases, J lost 0 bases, and 11 bases stayed unmatched. The CDR3 spans 16 residues. CDR1 and CDR2 (germline): MNHEY, SMNVEV (reference sequence). CDR3 sequence (DNA): TGTGCCACCCAACGGGGGGGGCTCATCTCCTACAATGAGCAGTTCTTC. Amino acids: CATQRGGLISYNEQFF.